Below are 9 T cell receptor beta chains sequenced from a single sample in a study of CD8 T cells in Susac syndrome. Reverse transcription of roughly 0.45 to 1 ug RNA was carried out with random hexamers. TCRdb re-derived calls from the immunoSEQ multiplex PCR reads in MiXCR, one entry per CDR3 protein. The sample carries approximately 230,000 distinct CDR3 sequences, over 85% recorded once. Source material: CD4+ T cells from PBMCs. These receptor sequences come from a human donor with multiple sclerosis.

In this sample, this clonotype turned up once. For the CDR3, the DNA is TGCAGCGTTGACTGGGGGAGGATTGGCTACACCTTC. Protein product: CSVDWGRIGYTF. The genes are TRBV29-1 and TRBJ1-2, with D possibly matching TRBD1 (5 bases). V shed 3 bases and J shed 7 bases, with 12 bases lying between them. Germline loops: CDR1 SQVTM, CDR2 ANQGSEA. CDR3 size: 12 residues.

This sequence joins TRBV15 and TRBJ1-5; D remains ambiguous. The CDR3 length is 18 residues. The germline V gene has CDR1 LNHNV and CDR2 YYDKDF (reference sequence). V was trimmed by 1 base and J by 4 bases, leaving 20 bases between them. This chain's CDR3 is CATSRAIDLNPINQPQHF. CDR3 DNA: TGTGCCACCAGCAGAGCCATTGACCTAAATCCTATAAATCAGCCCCAGCATTTT.

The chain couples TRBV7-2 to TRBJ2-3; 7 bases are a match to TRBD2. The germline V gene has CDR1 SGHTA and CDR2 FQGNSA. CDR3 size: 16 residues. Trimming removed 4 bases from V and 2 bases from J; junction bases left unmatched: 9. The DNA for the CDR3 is TGTGCCAGCAGCTCCCCTTTTGGGGGGGTCACAGATACGCAGTATTTT. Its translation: CASSSPFGGVTDTQYF.

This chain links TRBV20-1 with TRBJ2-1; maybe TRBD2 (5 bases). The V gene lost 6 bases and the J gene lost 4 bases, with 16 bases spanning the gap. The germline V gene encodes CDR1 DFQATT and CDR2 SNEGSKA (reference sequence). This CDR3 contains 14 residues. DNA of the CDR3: TGCAGTGCCCAGACCGGGAAAGGATACAATGAGCAGTTCTTC. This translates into CSAQTGKGYNEQFF.

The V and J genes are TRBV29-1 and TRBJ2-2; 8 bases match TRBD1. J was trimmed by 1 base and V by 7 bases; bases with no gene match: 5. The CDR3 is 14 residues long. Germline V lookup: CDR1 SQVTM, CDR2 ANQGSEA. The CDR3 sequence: CSGTGTGNTGELFF. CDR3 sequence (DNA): TGCAGCGGGACGGGGACAGGGAACACCGGGGAGCTGTTTTTT.

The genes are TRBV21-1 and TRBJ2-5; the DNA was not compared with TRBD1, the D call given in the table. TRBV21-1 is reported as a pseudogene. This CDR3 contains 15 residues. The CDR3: CASSKAGRGRETQYF. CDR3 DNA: TGTGCCAGCAGCAAAGCCGGTCGGGGCCGGGAGACCCAGTACTTC.

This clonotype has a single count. The CDR3 region is CASSPMGVNEQFF. In DNA, the CDR3 is TGTGCCAGCAGCCCAATGGGGGTCAATGAGCAGTTCTTC. This rearrangement joins TRBV3-1 to TRBJ2-1; D may correspond to TRBD1 or TRBD2 (5 bases each). The CDR3 is 13 residues long. Trimming removed 4 bases at V and 6 bases at J, with 10 bases between. CDR1 is LGHDT, CDR2 YNNKEL, per germline (reference sequence).

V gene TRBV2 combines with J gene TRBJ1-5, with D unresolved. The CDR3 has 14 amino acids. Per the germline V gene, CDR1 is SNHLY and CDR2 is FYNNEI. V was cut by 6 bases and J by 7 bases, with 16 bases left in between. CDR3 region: CASRVRHGGQPQHF. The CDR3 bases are TGTGCCAGCAGGGTCAGACACGGCGGGCAGCCCCAGCATTTT.

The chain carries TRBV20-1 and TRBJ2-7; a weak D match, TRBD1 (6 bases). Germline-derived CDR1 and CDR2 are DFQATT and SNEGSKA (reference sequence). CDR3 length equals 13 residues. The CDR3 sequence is CRVSGTMIHEQYF. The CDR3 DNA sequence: TGCAGAGTTTCCGGGACAATGATCCACGAGCAGTACTTC.